The clone carrying this T cell receptor (beta chain) was seen just once. The antigen is unknown. Using a J-beta primer mix together with a sample-barcoded 5' primer, a second PCR was run for roughly 7 to 12 cycles. Via MiXCR, TCRdb re-called the 5' RACE reads, giving one row per CDR3 protein. The sample lists approximately 2,000,000 distinct CDR3 sequences; about 39% were seen once. This CDR3 spans 15 amino acids. Germline V CDR1 and CDR2: DFQATT, SNEGSKA (reference sequence). The source of the sample is a study of blood T cells in healthy people across ages. Study-wide findings and caveats: Nothing was known about donor CMV status, and this possibly confounded expanded clonotype changes. Percentage of naive T cells showed a strong correlation with TCR beta diversity. Reliance upon unsorted PBMCs precluded definitive naive versus antigen-experienced comparison.

Healthy Caucasian individuals from Russia aged roughly 6 to 90 were enrolled as donors. The origin of this receptor is a human donor in good health. Material: blood. The V and J genes are TRBV20-1 and TRBJ2-4; maybe TRBD1 (6 bases). Gene TRBJ2-7 matches the end of the DNA better, so the J call may be wrong. The DNA of the CDR3 is TGCAGTGCTGGAGGTCTAGTCGAGGGGGACTACGAGCAGTACTTC. Protein: CSAGGLVEGDYEQYF.